This T cell receptor beta chain was identified during a study of beta chain features in type 1 diabetes. Overall study findings and caveats: Lower insertion and higher deletion counts appeared at VDJ junctions in type 1 diabetes patients.

This clone was seen a handful of times. As yet, its antigen is unknown. The authors reverse transcribed all of the isolated RNA, so sequencing captured expressed TCRB transcripts. Naive, central memory and regulatory T cell samples averaged around 3.3 million reads. The data were produced by immunoSEQ multiplex PCR, yet TCRdb's version contains in-frame clones alone and is incomplete. The sample lists around 170,000 clones, about 9.1% occurring once. V lost 9 bases, J lost 5 bases, and 11 bases stayed unmatched. From germline, CDR1 is LNHDA and CDR2 SQIVND (reference sequence). CDR3 length: 16 amino acids.

The chain is built from TRBV19 and TRBJ2-1; 12 positions agree with TRBD2. This sequence originates from a woman under 30 in good health. The specimen sequenced was central memory CD4+ T cells from blood. The CDR3: CASTFRLAGGNNEQFF. Written as DNA, the CDR3 is TGTGCCAGCACTTTCCGTCTAGCGGGAGGGAACAATGAGCAGTTCTTC.